These 15 T cell receptor beta chains were sequenced from one sample in a study of blood T cell repertoires in COVID-19. TCRdb's copy holds only in-frame clones and misses some; the assay was immunoSEQ multiplex PCR. The data show 130,000 to 150,000 clones, approximately 85% seen once. The specimen was peripheral blood. Receptor source: a woman aged 60 to 75 with COVID-19, enrolled during active disease.

The J gene is TRBJ2-7, the V gene TRBV7-2; 11 bases line up with TRBD1. V trimming: 5 bases; J trimming: 4 bases; junction bases outside the gene matches: 7. CDR3 length: 15 amino acids. Germline CDR1 is SGHTA and CDR2 is FQGNSA. CDR3 bases: TGTGCCAGCAGCACTCGGACAGGGGGCTTGTACGAGCAGTACTTC. Its protein is CASSTRTGGLYEQYF.

V and J are TRBV27 and TRBJ2-1; 10 bases are a match to TRBD1. The CDR3 contains 21 residues. The germline V gene encodes CDR1 MNHEY and CDR2 SMNVEV (reference sequence). The V and J ends lost 5 bases and 0 bases, in that order; junction bases with no gene match: 19. CDR3 DNA sequence: TGTGCCAGCAGTCGGAGATCAGCGCCGGGACAGGGGATAAGCTCCTACAATGAGCAGTTCTTC. Protein: CASSRRSAPGQGISSYNEQFF.

This rearrangement joins TRBV2 to TRBJ2-3; 11 bases map to TRBD2. The CDR3 covers 15 residues. In germline, CDR1 is SNHLY, CDR2 FYNNEI. V was pared by 6 bases and J by 6 bases, with 8 bases of the junction left unmatched. CDR3 in amino acids: CASRITSGGADTQYF. The CDR3 DNA follows: TGTGCCAGCAGAATCACTAGCGGGGGCGCGGATACGCAGTATTTT. The entire variable domain, with the rest obtained from reference TRBV2 and TRBJ2-3, is as follows: EPEVTQTPSHQVTQMGQEVILRCVPISNHLYFYWYRQILGQKVEFLVSFYNNEISEKSEIFDDQFSVERPDGSNFTLKIRSTKLEDSAMYFCASRITSGGADTQYFGPGTRLTVL.

The chain links TRBV5-1 to TRBJ2-3, with TRBD2 matching over 14 bases. V gave up 0 bases and J gave up 1 base; unmatched junction bases: 4. The CDR3 spans 18 residues. Germline V gene data show CDR1 as SGHRS and CDR2 as YFSETQ. The CDR3 DNA is TGCGCCAGCAGCTTGGGTCCGGGACTAGCGGGGGGCACAGATACGCAGTATTTT. This codes for CASSLGPGLAGGTDTQYF.

This chain connects TRBV30 to TRBJ2-6; D gene uncertain. The CDR3 spans 13 residues. Trimming stripped 2 bases from V and 3 bases from J, with 5 bases between. The germline V gene encodes CDR1 GTSNPN and CDR2 SVGIG (reference sequence). CDR3 protein: CAWSTGGANVLTF. The CDR3 DNA reads TGTGCCTGGAGTACTGGTGGGGCCAACGTCCTGACTTTC.

The sample holds a few counts of this clone. V gene TRBV19 combines with J gene TRBJ2-7; a weak D match, TRBD1 (5 bases). Trimming cost V 8 bases and J 3 bases, with 8 bases left between them. CDR1 and CDR2 (germline): LNHDA, SQIVND (reference sequence). This CDR3 spans 11 amino acids. The CDR3 DNA reads TGTGCCAGTCGACAGAACTACGAGCAGTACTTC. Its protein is CASRQNYEQYF.

The V call is TRBV9, the J call TRBJ1-1; unclear D gene. The CDR3 is 13 residues long. Germline V gives CDR1 SGDLS, CDR2 YYNGEE. The germline V and J ends were trimmed by 1 base and 3 bases, with 7 bases remaining between them. CDR3 in DNA: TGTGCCAGCAGCGTAATATCGGACACTGAAGCTTTCTTT. Translation gives CASSVISDTEAFF.

The rearrangement links TRBV9 to TRBJ2-3; a weak D match, TRBD2 (6 bases). The V end was cut by 3 bases, the J end by 0 bases, with 8 bases between. This CDR3 contains 14 residues. Germline CDR1 is SGDLS and CDR2 is YYNGEE. DNA for the CDR3: TGTGCCAGCAGCGGGGGGGTTAGCACAGATACGCAGTATTTT. Amino acid sequence: CASSGGVSTDTQYF.

Comment on this clone: Within the sample, other DNA sequences also encode this same CDR3. The chain joins TRBV5-4 to TRBJ1-1; 10 bases match TRBD1. CDR1 and CDR2 (germline): SGHNT, YYREEE (reference sequence). CDR3 length: 15 residues. V shed 5 bases and J 3 bases; nucleotides not matched to a gene: 7. The CDR3 DNA is TGTGCCAGCAGTTCGGGGGACAGGGGATACACTGAAGCTTTCTTT. Translated, it gives CASSSGDRGYTEAFF.

This clone was picked up a small number of times. The rearrangement links TRBV11-2 to TRBJ1-5; 8 nucleotides line up with TRBD1. The length of the CDR3 is 15 residues. CDR1 and CDR2 from the germline V gene are SGHAT and FQNNGV. V trimming: 1 base; J trimming: 6 bases; junction bases outside the gene matches: 5. The CDR3 is CASSLGTGRTQPQHF. Written as DNA, the CDR3 is TGTGCCAGCAGCTTAGGGACAGGGAGGACTCAGCCCCAGCATTTT.

CDR3 region: CATSDLVTGINNEQFF. The CDR3 DNA follows: TGTGCCACCAGTGATTTAGTTACAGGGATCAACAATGAGCAGTTCTTC. J is TRBJ2-1 and V is TRBV24-1; weak D call: TRBD1 (6 bases). There are 16 residues in the CDR3. Trimming shortened V by 1 base and J by 5 bases, and 14 bases separated the two germline ends. The germline V gene has CDR1 KGHDR and CDR2 SFDVKD.

The V gene is TRBV6-5, the J gene TRBJ2-2; D uncertain. Deletions cut 6 bases from V and 0 bases from J, with 11 bases between. Germline loops: CDR1 MNHEY, CDR2 SVGAGI. CDR3 length equals 15 residues. In DNA, the CDR3 is TGTGCCAGCAGACCGACAAACGCGAACACCGGGGAGCTGTTTTTT. This encodes CASRPTNANTGELFF.

This rearrangement joins TRBV4-3 to TRBJ1-1; D perhaps matches TRBD1 (6 bases). The CDR3 contains 16 residues. The V end was cut by 0 bases, the J end by 1 base, with 12 bases between. Germline values: CDR1 LGHNA, CDR2 YSLEER. In nucleotides, the CDR3 is TGCGCCAGCAGCCAAGAACCAGTCAGGGGGAACACTGAAGCTTTCTTT. The encoded protein is CASSQEPVRGNTEAFF.

In the case of this clone: One end of the junction varies from germline; a read error may be responsible. V and J are TRBV7-9 and TRBJ2-7, with 11 bases aligning to TRBD1. The CDR3 spans 13 residues. Germline V gives CDR1 SEHNR, CDR2 FQNEAQ (reference sequence). The CDR3 nucleotides read TGTGCCAGCAGCCACAACGAGGGACAGGGGGTCGACTTC. Translation: CASSHNEGQGVDF.

This clone was found a few times. The V and J genes are TRBV12-3 or TRBV12-4 and TRBJ1-2; 8 bases are shared with TRBD1. CDR3 length: 13 residues. Losses at the gene ends were 8 bases for V and 2 bases for J; bases not matched to a gene: 4. The CDR3 DNA reads TGTGCCAGCGGGACAGGCAGAAACTATGGCTACACCTTC. This gives the protein CASGTGRNYGYTF.